One and the same sample provided the 25 T cell receptor beta chains below, sequenced in a study of OX40 agonist ivuxolimab in advanced cancers. The table came from immunoSEQ multiplex PCR; TCRdb's copy has only in-frame clones and leaves some out. This table holds about 79,000 clones, about 80% found once. The material sequenced was CD4+ or CD8+ T cells sorted from blood, taken in a trial of the OX40 agonist ivuxolimab. The receptors were gathered from an adult with an advanced solid tumor such as melanoma, head and neck, liver or kidney cancer.

This clone is a singleton in its sample. The rearrangement joins TRBV30 to TRBJ1-6; possible D gene TRBD1, 5 bases. With 4 bases removed from V and 7 bases from J, the gap between germline ends came to 17 bases. The germline V gene has CDR1 GTSNPN and CDR2 SVGIG (reference sequence). The CDR3 has 15 amino acids. CDR3 in amino acids: CAWNPGRAGNSPLHF. As DNA, the CDR3 is TGTGCCTGGAACCCGGGCAGGGCTGGCAATTCACCCCTCCACTTT. Together with reference TRBV30 and TRBJ1-6, the CDR3 gives the full variable domain: SQTIHQWPATLVQPVGSPLSLECTVEGTSNPNLYWYRQAAGRGLQLLFYSVGIGQISSEVPQNLSASRPQDRQFILSSKKLLLSDSGFYLCAWNPGRAGNSPLHFGNGTRLTVT.

The chain uses TRBV28 and TRBJ2-7; the match to TRBD1 covers 9 bases. With V trimmed by 8 bases and J by 9 bases, 8 bases remained unmatched. Looked up from germline, CDR1 is MDHEN and CDR2 is SYDVKM. CDR3 size: 12 residues. The CDR3 nucleotides read TGTGCCAGCGGGACAGGGTCCGTCGGGCAGTACTTC. Protein sequence: CASGTGSVGQYF.

V usage is TRBV5-1 and J usage is TRBJ2-3; 10 nucleotides line up with TRBD1. Trimming removed 4 bases from V and 5 bases from J; junction bases left unmatched: 4. Germline CDR1 and CDR2: SGHRS and YFSETQ. This CDR3 comprises 14 residues. As DNA, the CDR3 is TGCGCCAGCAGCCCGGGACAGGGGTTAGATACGCAGTATTTT. Translating it yields CASSPGQGLDTQYF.

This chain links TRBV2 with TRBJ2-1; D is possibly TRBD2 (5 bases). V lost 8 bases and J 4 bases, leaving 15 bases between the germline ends. This CDR3 contains 14 residues. Germline loops: CDR1 SNHLY, CDR2 FYNNEI. The CDR3 DNA sequence: TGTGCCAGCCTCCAGGCTAGCCTATACAATGAGCAGTTCTTC. Translated, it gives CASLQASLYNEQFF.

The chain has TRBV28 and TRBJ1-5; D is ambiguous. Germline-derived CDR1 and CDR2 are MDHEN and SYDVKM. The CDR3 loop spans 18 amino acids. Trimming cost V 7 bases and J 1 base, with 23 bases left between them. The chain's CDR3 is CASTSRAFGVVSNQPQHF. CDR3 DNA: TGTGCCAGCACGAGTCGGGCATTCGGGGTGGTGAGCAATCAGCCCCAGCATTTT.

CDR3 protein: CASSPTGKRSYEQYF. The CDR3 nucleotides read TGTGCCAGCAGCCCGACAGGGAAAAGGTCCTACGAGCAGTACTTC. This chain connects TRBV5-4 to TRBJ2-7; 7 nucleotides match TRBD1. Germline loops: CDR1 SGHNT, CDR2 YYREEE (reference sequence). CDR3 size: 15 residues. V gave up 4 bases and J gave up 1 base; unmatched junction bases: 8.

J is TRBJ2-7 and V is TRBV6-5, with TRBD1 as a possible D gene (6 bases). In germline, CDR1 is MNHEY, CDR2 SVGAGI. This CDR3 is 11 amino acids long. V lost 7 bases and J lost 4, with 8 bases in between. CDR3 bases: TGTGCCAGCACGGGACAATACGAGCAGTACTTC. Its protein product is CASTGQYEQYF.

The V call is TRBV7-8, the J call TRBJ1-2; D is ambiguous. CDR3 length: 15 residues. The germline V and J ends were trimmed by 4 bases and 4 bases, with 16 bases remaining between them. Germline CDR1 and CDR2: SGHVS and FQNEAQ. The CDR3 sequence: CASSSPNGDFYGYTF. The CDR3 DNA is TGTGCCAGCAGCTCGCCCAACGGGGATTTCTATGGCTACACCTTC.

This clone was found many times. In nucleotides, the CDR3 is TGTGCCAGCACACTTCTCGACAGGACTAACTATGGCTACACCTTC. Translated, it gives CASTLLDRTNYGYTF. This sequence joins TRBV19 and TRBJ1-2; perhaps TRBD1 as D (6 bases). V lost 9 bases, J lost 0 bases, and 17 bases lay in between. The CDR3 loop spans 15 amino acids. Germline CDR1 is LNHDA and CDR2 is SQIVND (reference sequence).

In DNA form, the CDR3 reads TGTGCCAGCAGCCAAGAGGGGACTTTACCCTACGAGCAGTACTTC. It yields the protein CASSQEGTLPYEQYF. The V and J genes are TRBV4-2 and TRBJ2-7; tentatively, D is TRBD2 (6 bases). V was clipped by 0 bases and J by 2 bases, with 11 bases between them. Germline-derived CDR1 and CDR2 are LGHNA and YNFKEQ. This CDR3 is 15 amino acids long.

V is TRBV18 and J is TRBJ1-1; possible D gene TRBD1, 5 bases. The CDR3 consists of 14 residues. The V end was cut by 2 bases, the J end by 6 bases, with 13 bases between. Per the germline V gene, CDR1 is KGHSH and CDR2 is LQKENI. CDR3 residues: CASSPLKGLPEAFF. The DNA of the CDR3 is TGTGCCAGCTCACCATTAAAGGGGTTACCTGAAGCTTTCTTT.

The chain has TRBV7-2 and TRBJ2-3; D remains unclear. This CDR3 is 12 amino acids long. From germline, CDR1 is SGHTA and CDR2 FQGNSA. Trimming removed 5 bases at V and 0 bases at J, with 3 bases between. CDR3 in amino acids: CASSRSTDTQYF. The CDR3 DNA sequence: TGTGCCAGCAGCCGCAGCACAGATACGCAGTATTTT.

The chain is built from TRBV5-1 and TRBJ1-1; 10 bases map to TRBD1. The V gene's germline CDR1 is SGHRS and CDR2 YFSETQ. J gave up 4 bases and V 4 bases, and 7 bases lay outside the gene matches. CDR3 size: 15 residues. Written as DNA, the CDR3 is TGCGCCAGCAGCAGGACAGGGGGTCAAGGCACTGAAGCTTTCTTT. This translates into CASSRTGGQGTEAFF.

This rearrangement joins TRBV4-2 to TRBJ2-7, with 7 bases matching TRBD1. CDR3 length: 14 amino acids. Germline trimming cut 3 bases from V and 2 bases from J; bases unmatched to any gene: 4. Per the germline V gene, CDR1 is LGHNA and CDR2 is YNFKEQ. The DNA for the CDR3 is TGTGCCAGCAGCCAGCCGGGACAGCCCTACGAGCAGTACTTC. Amino acids: CASSQPGQPYEQYF.

This sequence joins TRBV7-2 and TRBJ2-7; D not resolved. Germline V lookup: CDR1 SGHTA, CDR2 FQGNSA. The CDR3 sequence is 12 residues long. V lost 3 bases to trimming and J lost 0 bases, with 3 bases between them. CDR3 sequence: CASSFRSYEQYF. CDR3 bases: TGTGCCAGCAGCTTTCGCTCCTACGAGCAGTACTTC.

The chain has TRBV5-4 and TRBJ2-3, with D uncertain. Germline assignment: CDR1 SGHNT and CDR2 YYREEE (reference sequence). This CDR3 region has 14 residues. V lost 0 bases and J 8 bases, leaving 13 bases between the germline ends. The CDR3 protein is CASSLGPEHTTQYF. The CDR3 DNA is TGTGCCAGCAGCTTGGGTCCCGAGCACACTACGCAGTATTTT.

The chain joins TRBV18 to TRBJ2-5, with a tentative D call TRBD2 (5 bases). This CDR3 has 17 amino acids. CDR1 is KGHSH, CDR2 LQKENI, per germline. Trimming removed 2 bases from V and 2 bases from J, with 18 bases in between. The CDR3 sequence is CASSPGTWGSGQETQYF. The CDR3 DNA reads as TGTGCCAGCTCACCAGGAACCTGGGGATCGGGACAAGAGACCCAGTACTTC. Complete variable domain (other parts from reference TRBV18 and TRBJ2-5): NAGVMQNPRHLVRRRGQEARLRCSPMKGHSHVYWYRQLPEEGLKFMVYLQKENIIDESGMPKERFSAEFPKEGPSILRIQQVVRGDSAAYFCASSPGTWGSGQETQYFGPGTRLLVL.

CDR3 region: CASSVRTGGQETQYF. In nucleotides, the CDR3 is TGTGCCAGTAGTGTGCGGACAGGGGGTCAAGAGACCCAGTACTTC. The chain carries TRBV19 and TRBJ2-5; 10 nucleotides align to TRBD1. Per germline, CDR1 LNHDA and CDR2 SQIVND (reference sequence). The CDR3 has 15 residues. V was clipped by 5 bases and J by 2 bases; unmatched bases: 5.

This chain uses TRBV29-1 with TRBJ1-2; 7 nucleotides match TRBD1. Germline V gene sequence: CDR1 SQVTM, CDR2 ANQGSEA. Losses at the gene ends were 8 bases for V and 3 bases for J; bases not matched to a gene: 6. The CDR3 is made up of 12 amino acids. In nucleotides, the CDR3 is TGCAGCTCCCAGGGGGGAGACTATGGCTACACCTTC. It codes for CSSQGGDYGYTF.

The gene calls are TRBV28 and TRBJ1-3; D ambiguous. Trimming took 6 bases from V and 0 from J, leaving 12 bases between them. The germline V gene has CDR1 MDHEN and CDR2 SYDVKM. This CDR3 comprises 15 residues. The CDR3 DNA sequence: TGTGCCAGCAGCCTTCCGTGGGCCTCTGGAAACACCATATATTTT. Its protein is CASSLPWASGNTIYF.

This clone has only one observation. This chain uses TRBV15 with TRBJ2-5; TRBD1 matches at 8 bases. The CDR3 contains 15 residues. Germline assignment: CDR1 LNHNV and CDR2 YYDKDF (reference sequence). V was pared by 0 bases and J by 4 bases, with 4 bases of the junction left unmatched. DNA for the CDR3: TGTGCCACCAGCAGAGATCCGGGACAGGCAGAGACCCAGTACTTC. It specifies CATSRDPGQAETQYF.

This chain uses TRBV5-4 with TRBJ1-3, with D unresolved. The CDR3 covers 14 residues. Trimming shortened V by 0 bases and J by 5 bases, and 9 bases separated the two germline ends. The germline V gene encodes CDR1 SGHNT and CDR2 YYREEE (reference sequence). In DNA form, the CDR3 reads TGTGCCAGCAGCTTGGGCGGTTCAAGAAACACCATATATTTT. It specifies CASSLGGSRNTIYF.

This rearrangement joins TRBV5-1 to TRBJ1-3, with D maybe TRBD1 (6 bases). V was cut by 0 bases and J by 1 base, with 11 bases left in between. The CDR3 extends over 16 amino acids. Germline-derived CDR1 and CDR2 are SGHRS and YFSETQ. CDR3 amino acids: CASSLDPGVSGNTIYF. The DNA of the CDR3 is TGCGCCAGCAGCTTGGATCCAGGGGTGTCTGGAAACACCATATATTTT.

CDR3 residues: CASSPTSGGVGTQYF. In DNA, the CDR3 is TGTGCCAGCAGTCCGACTAGCGGGGGGGTCGGTACGCAGTATTTT. V usage is TRBV2 and J usage is TRBJ2-3; 14 bases agree with TRBD2. The CDR3 runs 15 residues. Germline assignment: CDR1 SNHLY and CDR2 FYNNEI. V shed 5 bases and J 8 bases; nucleotides not matched to a gene: 6.

The chain combines TRBV28 with TRBJ2-7; TRBD2 agrees at 11 bases. V was pared by 6 bases and J by 0 bases, with 7 bases of the junction left unmatched. Looked up from germline, CDR1 is MDHEN and CDR2 is SYDVKM. CDR3 length: 16 amino acids. CDR3 coding DNA: TGTGCCAGCAGCCCTCCCCTAGCGGGGGGCTCCTACGAGCAGTACTTC. Amino acid sequence: CASSPPLAGGSYEQYF.